One T cell receptor (beta chain) is described in this entry. Germline V gives CDR1 WSHSY, CDR2 SAAADI. Trimming left V 8 bases short and J 1 base short, with 9 bases between. This CDR3 is 12 amino acids long. This entry comes from a study of blood T cell repertoires in COVID-19. Looking at the study overall: COVID-19 samples, acute and convalescent, were from the United States, Italy and Spain. Nucleic acid was either cDNA or gDNA, and it came from T cells, B-cell-depleted T cells, or PBMCs.

In the authors' workflow: Quantification of nucleated cells was approximated via reference gene primer amplification. Libraries were prepared by immunoSEQ multiplex PCR; TCRdb keeps only in-frame clonotypes and omits some of them. The V and J calls and clone size come from that table; D and trimming were worked out from the DNA. Among approximately 170,000 clones, about four fifths were seen once, and the ten largest hold roughly a fifth. The clonotype was recovered from a woman in her seventies who had recovered from COVID-19. The specimen sequenced was peripheral blood. The chain is built from TRBV10-2 and TRBJ2-7; D unclear. CDR3 nucleotide sequence: TGCGCCAGCTCCCCAGATTCCTACGAGCAGTACTTC. As protein: CASSPDSYEQYF.